This entry is about one T cell receptor beta chain. The assay was immunoSEQ multiplex PCR, and TCRdb's table has in-frame clones only and misses some. The data show tens of thousands of clones, more than 80% seen once. Germline CDR1 KGHSH, CDR2 LQKENI. The CDR3 sequence is 17 residues long. V shed 1 base and J 1 base; nucleotides not matched to a gene: 6. This sample is drawn from a study of blood T cell repertoires in COVID-19. The receptor's source is an older woman with COVID-19, enrolled during active disease. The specimen sequenced was peripheral blood. This chain joins TRBV18 and TRBJ2-5; 10 bases are shared with TRBD2. The CDR3 nucleotides read TGTGCCAGCTCACCACTTGTTAGCGGGAGGCCCCAAGAGACCCAGTACTTC. Translation: CASSPLVSGRPQETQYF. The full variable domain, in which reference TRBV18 and TRBJ2-5 provide the parts outside the CDR3, is NAGVMQNPRHLVRRRGQEARLRCSPMKGHSHVYWYRQLPEEGLKFMVYLQKENIIDESGMPKERFSAEFPKEGPSILRIQQVVRGDSAAYFCASSPLVSGRPQETQYFGPGTRLLVL.